This record covers a single T cell receptor (beta chain). This sample was included in a study of blood T cell repertoires in COVID-19. Germline CDR1 reads SGHKS; CDR2 reads YYEKEE (reference sequence). This CDR3 contains 14 residues. Trimming cost V 4 bases and J 6 bases, with 14 bases left between them. Produced via immunoSEQ multiplex PCR; TCRdb's table is partial and in-frame only. In the table there are 110,000 to 150,000 clones, approximately 90% of which are singletons. Allocation to cohorts depended on clinical history reported by the participants. Donors in Cohort 3 who had recovered were those with two negative PCRs, healthcare professional clearance, or resolution of their symptoms.

Source material: PBMCs or T cells enriched from blood (not recorded which). The gene calls are TRBV5-5 and TRBJ2-1, with a tentative D call TRBD2 (5 bases). This receptor was taken from a man aged 45-60 years who had recovered from COVID-19. CDR3 DNA: TGTGCCAGCAGCGCGCTTGGGAGTTCCAATGAGCAGTTCTTC. Translation: CASSALGSSNEQFF. The variable domain in full, with the rest retrieved from reference TRBV5-5 and TRBJ2-1, is DAGVTQSPTHLIKTRGQQVTLRCSPISGHKSVSWYQQVLGQGPQFIFQYYEKEERGRGNFPDRFSARQFPNYSSELNVNALLLGDSALYLCASSALGSSNEQFFGPGTRLTVL.